Described below is a single T cell receptor (beta chain) sequence and its context. Its specificity is unknown. The J segment lost 1 base and the V segment lost 5 bases, leaving 20 bases of the junction unmatched. This CDR3 region has 19 residues. Germline-derived CDR1 and CDR2 are LNHDA and SQIVND (reference sequence). This record comes from a study of cytotoxic CD8 clonotypes in ibrutinib-treated CLL. Clones were read by immunoSEQ multiplex PCR, and TCRdb kept only the in-frame ones, dropping some. The data show about 85,000 clones, around 79% seen once. Whole-study results and caveats: Higher circulating CD8+ T-cell counts strongly accompanied higher baseline clonality, above age-matched healthy donors.

This TCR was sampled from a human donor with chronic lymphocytic leukemia. The specimen was PBMCs, collected after 12 months of ibrutinib treatment. This chain connects TRBV19 to TRBJ2-7; 7 bases are shared with TRBD1. The CDR3 DNA is TGTGCCAGTAGTCCAATGGGGGCCCGGTGGACAGGAGTATCCTACGAGCAGTACTTC. Translation: CASSPMGARWTGVSYEQYF.